A selection of T cell receptor beta chains follows, all from one sample in a study of blood T cells in healthy people across ages. Each CDR3 protein is one row after TCRdb ran MiXCR on the 5' RACE reads. The table has 650,000 or so distinct CDR3 sequences, 52% seen once. The specimen sequenced was blood. The receptors were sampled from a woman of 80 years or more in good health. Both conserved end residues are part of each CDR3. D genes are given only for firm matches. Only some rows state a clone size, as once, few, many or a class for expanded clones.

clone_size	v_call	j_call	d_call	cdr3_nt	cdr3_aa
many	TRBV29-1	TRBJ2-7	TRBD2	TGCAGCGTACTGGACTACCCGGGGGGTGAGCAGTACTTC	CSVLDYPGGEQYF
many	TRBV12-3/TRBV12-4	TRBJ2-3	TRBD2	TGTGCCAGCAGTCCTGGGACTAGCGGGGGATCCACAGATACGCAGTATTTT	CASSPGTSGGSTDTQYF
-	TRBV6-4	TRBJ2-4	-	TGTGCCAGCAGTGACTCGGGCAGCCCGAAAAACATTCAGTACTTC	CASSDSGSPKNIQYF
many	TRBV28	TRBJ1-2	-	TGTGCCAGCAGTCTGGTCCTCTATGGCTACACCTTC	CASSLVLYGYTF
few	TRBV5-1	TRBJ2-1	TRBD2	TGCGCCAGCAGCTTGGACGGGACTAGCGGCAATGAGCAGTTCTTC	CASSLDGTSGNEQFF
-	TRBV5-6	TRBJ2-1	TRBD2	TGTGCCAGCACCCAGCGGGAGGGTCTCCATGAGCAGTTCTTC	CASTQREGLHEQFF
-	TRBV7-9	TRBJ1-5	-	TGTGCCAGCAGCCTCCACGGCGATCAGCCCCAGCATTTT	CASSLHGDQPQHF
-	TRBV27	TRBJ1-6	-	TGTGCCAGCAGTCTTGGACAGCCAAGCTCCTATAGTTCACCCCTCCACTTT	CASSLGQPSSYSSPLHF
-	TRBV2	TRBJ2-5	-	TGTGCCAGCAGTGGAGAACAAGAGACCCAGTACTTC	CASSGEQETQYF
-	TRBV20-1	TRBJ1-4	-	TGCAGTGCTAGGCCTTTCCTTGAAAAACTGTTTTTT	CSARPFLEKLFF
few	TRBV5-1	TRBJ1-5	TRBD1	TGCGCCAGCAGCCTGGGGGCAAGGACAGGGGGAACTCAGCCCCAGCATTTT	CASSLGARTGGTQPQHF
-	TRBV7-3	TRBJ2-3	TRBD2	TGTGCCAGCAGCTTAAGGTTGGGGGAGGGCGGGACAGATACGCAGTATTTT	CASSLRLGEGGTDTQYF
once	TRBV5-1	TRBJ2-7	-	TGCGCCAGCAGCTTGGGACCCCTCCGGGACGAGCAGTACTTC	CASSLGPLRDEQYF
-	TRBV6-5	TRBJ2-1	-	TGTGCCAGCAGTTCCCCCCTACTAAACTACAATGAGCAGTTCTTC	CASSSPLLNYNEQFF
-	TRBV7-2	TRBJ2-5	TRBD1	TGTGCCAGCAGCCCACGTACAGGGGGCGAAGAGACCCAGTACTTC	CASSPRTGGEETQYF
-	TRBV2	TRBJ2-2	-	TGTGCCAGCACGCCCACCGGGGAGCTGTTTTTT	CASTPTGELFF
-	TRBV5-1	TRBJ2-3	TRBD2	TGCGCCAGCAGCTCGGAGGGACTAGCAGGGCGCACAGATACGCAGTATTTT	CASSSEGLAGRTDTQYF
-	TRBV6-2/TRBV6-3	TRBJ1-6	-	TGTGCCAGCAGACCAAGCGTACAATCACCCCTCCACTTT	CASRPSVQSPLHF
many	TRBV7-2	TRBJ1-2	TRBD1	TGTGCCAGCAGCTTAGAAGGCAGGGGGCAGTGGGGCTACACCTTC	CASSLEGRGQWGYTF
-	TRBV6-6	TRBJ2-7	-	TGTGCCAGCAGCCCACAGGGTTCACTCTACGAGCAGTACTTC	CASSPQGSLYEQYF
-	TRBV15	TRBJ2-1	-	TGTGCCACCAGCAGAGACAGGTACAATGAGCAGTTCTTC	CATSRDRYNEQFF
-	TRBV24-1	TRBJ2-2	TRBD1	TGTGCCACCAGTGAGGCAGGGACAGAGTCCGGGGAGCTGTTTTTT	CATSEAGTESGELFF
few	TRBV7-9	TRBJ2-6	-	TGTGCCAGCAGCTTAGTGACCGCGTCTCGGGCCAACGTCCTGACTTTC	CASSLVTASRANVLTF
few	TRBV12-3/TRBV12-4	TRBJ2-3	-	TGTGCCAGCAGTTTAGCGCTCCGCGATACTAGCACAGATACGCAGTATTTT	CASSLALRDTSTDTQYF
many	TRBV4-2	TRBJ2-1	-	TGTGCCAGCAGCCAAGACAGGGGCTCCTACAATGAGCAGTTCTTC	CASSQDRGSYNEQFF
many	TRBV10-3	TRBJ1-2	-	TGTGCCATCACCCCGGGACGATCAAGTGACTATGGCTACACCTTC	CAITPGRSSDYGYTF
few	TRBV27	TRBJ2-3	TRBD2	TGTGCCAGCAGTCAGACTAGCGGGATGGCACCCGATACGCAGTATTTT	CASSQTSGMAPDTQYF
many	TRBV5-1	TRBJ2-5	-	TGCGCCAGCAGCTTACCAGGAGAAGAGACCCAGTACTTC	CASSLPGEETQYF
once	TRBV29-1	TRBJ2-1	TRBD1	TGCAGCGTTGTGAGGGACAGGGGGATCAGCGGGAGGATTGAGTTCTTC	CSVVRDRGISGRIEFF
-	TRBV28	TRBJ2-3	TRBD2	TGTGCCAGCAGTTACGGGGGACTAGCGGCCAGAGTGAATACGCAGTATTTT	CASSYGGLAARVNTQYF
many	TRBV12-3/TRBV12-4	TRBJ1-6	TRBD1	TGTGCCAGCAGCAAGGGACAGGGGCACTCACCCCTCCACTTT	CASSKGQGHSPLHF
-	TRBV20-1	TRBJ1-1	TRBD1	TGCAGTGCTGGCAAGACAGGGGACCCCGGTGAAGCTTTCTTT	CSAGKTGDPGEAFF
many	TRBV6-5	TRBJ1-3	TRBD1	TGTGCCAGCAGTACCGGGACAGGGCGTTTATCTGGAAACACCATATATTTT	CASSTGTGRLSGNTIYF
-	TRBV27	TRBJ1-4	-	TGTGCCAGCAGTCCGGTTGGTGAAAAACTGTTTTTT	CASSPVGEKLFF
-	TRBV14	TRBJ1-5	-	TGTGCCAGCAGCCAAGATACCACACAGCCCCAGCATTTT	CASSQDTTQPQHF
-	TRBV10-3	TRBJ2-7	-	TGTGCCATCAGTGAGAGTTCGACTACCTACGAGCAGTACTTC	CAISESSTTYEQYF
-	TRBV3-1	TRBJ2-2	-	TGTGCCAGCAGGCAACAGGGGGAGCTGTTTTTT	CASRQQGELFF
-	TRBV2	TRBJ2-5	TRBD2	TGTGCCAGCAGTGAATCGGGAGGGCAAGAGACCCAGTACTTC	CASSESGGQETQYF
-	TRBV24-1	TRBJ2-1	-	TGCGCCACCAGTGATTTGACAGGCCCGGCCGAGCAGTTCTTC	CATSDLTGPAEQFF
many	TRBV2	TRBJ1-4	TRBD1	TGTGCCAGCAGGAGACAGGGAAGAGAAAAACTGTTTTTT	CASRRQGREKLFF
many	TRBV7-2	TRBJ2-7	-	TGTGCCAGCAGTTTATCCGGCAGTGGCTACGAGCAGTACTTC	CASSLSGSGYEQYF